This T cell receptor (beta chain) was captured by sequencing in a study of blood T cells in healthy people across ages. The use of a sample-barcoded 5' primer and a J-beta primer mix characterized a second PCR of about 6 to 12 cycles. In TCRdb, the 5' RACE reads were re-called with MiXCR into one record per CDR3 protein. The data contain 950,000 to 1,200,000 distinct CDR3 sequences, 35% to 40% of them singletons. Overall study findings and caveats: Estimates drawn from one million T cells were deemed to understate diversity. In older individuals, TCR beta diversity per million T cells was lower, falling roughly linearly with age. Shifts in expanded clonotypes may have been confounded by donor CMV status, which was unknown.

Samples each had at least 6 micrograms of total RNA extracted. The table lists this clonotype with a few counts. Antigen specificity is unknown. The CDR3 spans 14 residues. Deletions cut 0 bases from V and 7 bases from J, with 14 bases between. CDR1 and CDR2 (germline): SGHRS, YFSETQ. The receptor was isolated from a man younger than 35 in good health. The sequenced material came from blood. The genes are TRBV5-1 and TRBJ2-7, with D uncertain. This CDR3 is CASSLGPTYNEQYF. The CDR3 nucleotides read TGCGCCAGCAGCTTGGGTCCAACTTACAATGAGCAGTACTTC.